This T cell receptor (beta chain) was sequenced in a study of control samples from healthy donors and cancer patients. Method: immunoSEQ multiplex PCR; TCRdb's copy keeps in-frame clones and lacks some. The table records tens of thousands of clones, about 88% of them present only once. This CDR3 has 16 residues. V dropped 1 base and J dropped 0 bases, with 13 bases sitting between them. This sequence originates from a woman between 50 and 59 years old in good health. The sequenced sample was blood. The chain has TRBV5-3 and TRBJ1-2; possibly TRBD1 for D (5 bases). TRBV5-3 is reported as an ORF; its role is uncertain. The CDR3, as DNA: TGTGCCAGAAGCTTGTTTCAGGGTTTGTCTAACTATGGCTACACCTTC. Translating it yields CARSLFQGLSNYGYTF.